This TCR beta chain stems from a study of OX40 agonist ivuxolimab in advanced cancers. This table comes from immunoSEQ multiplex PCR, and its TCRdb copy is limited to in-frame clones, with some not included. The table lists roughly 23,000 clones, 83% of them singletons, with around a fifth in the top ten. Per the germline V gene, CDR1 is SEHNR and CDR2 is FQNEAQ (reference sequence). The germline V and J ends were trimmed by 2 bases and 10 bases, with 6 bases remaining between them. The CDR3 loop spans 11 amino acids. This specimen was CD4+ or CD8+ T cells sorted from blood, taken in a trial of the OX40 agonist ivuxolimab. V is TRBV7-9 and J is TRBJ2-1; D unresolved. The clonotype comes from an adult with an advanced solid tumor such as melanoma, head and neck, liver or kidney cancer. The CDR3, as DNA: TGTGCCAGCAGCTTATCCTGGGAGCAGTTCTTC. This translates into CASSLSWEQFF.